The present T cell receptor (beta chain) was sequenced within a study of cytomegalovirus exposure and HLA in healthy donors. The CDR3 loop spans 13 amino acids. Per germline, CDR1 PRHDT and CDR2 FYEKMQ (reference sequence). V was pared by 1 base and J by 8 bases, with 11 bases between. The study ran its PCR with 60 Vbeta and 13 Jbeta primers. The data were produced by immunoSEQ multiplex PCR, yet TCRdb's version contains in-frame clones alone and is incomplete. The table has about 160,000 clones, roughly 80% seen once. This TCR was recovered from a woman aged 18 to 35 in good health and CMV-seronegative. This chain joins TRBV13 and TRBJ1-1; unclear D gene. Sequenced input: PBMCs. CDR3 sequence: CASSLETRREAFF. Written as DNA, the CDR3 is TGTGCCAGCAGCTTAGAAACGCGTCGGGAAGCTTTCTTT.